A selection of T cell receptor beta chains follows, all from one sample in a study of shared clonotypes between healthy human individuals. Sequencing used immunoSEQ multiplex PCR; TCRdb keeps in-frame clones, though not all of them. The data show under 600,000 clones, 97% seen once. Input material: naive CD4+ T cells sorted from blood. These receptors all stem from a woman aged 25 to 39 in good health. CDR3s include the opening cysteine and the closing phenylalanine or tryptophan. D genes are given only for firm matches. The listing skips clone size in some rows; elsewhere it reads once, few, many or a size class.

v_call	clone_size	d_call	j_call	cdr3_aa	cdr3_nt
TRBV9	NA	NA	TRBJ2-7	CASSPRGSGPSYEQYF	TGTGCCAGCAGCCCCCGCGGTAGCGGCCCCTCCTACGAGCAGTACTTC
TRBV2	NA	TRBD2	TRBJ2-7	CANKVLAGAQYEQYF	TGTGCCAACAAGGTGCTAGCGGGAGCTCAGTACGAGCAGTACTTC
TRBV7-2	once	TRBD2	TRBJ2-3	CASSQKILAGKTDTQYF	TGTGCCAGCAGCCAGAAAATACTAGCGGGTAAGACAGATACGCAGTATTTT
TRBV29-1	NA	NA	TRBJ2-1	CSVVPGLHVNEQFF	TGCAGCGTTGTACCGGGACTCCACGTCAATGAGCAGTTCTTC
TRBV27	NA	NA	TRBJ1-1	CASSFSQTNTEAFF	TGTGCCAGCAGTTTCTCCCAGACGAACACTGAAGCTTTCTTT
TRBV11-3	NA	NA	TRBJ1-6	CASSTRTIMDYNSPLHF	TGTGCCAGCAGCACGCGGACCATTATGGACTATAATTCACCCCTCCACTTT
TRBV5-4	NA	NA	TRBJ1-1	CASSYSGAAEAFF	TGTGCCAGCAGCTACTCAGGGGCGGCTGAAGCTTTCTTT
TRBV2	once	NA	TRBJ1-1	CASRARTGRNTEAFF	TGTGCCAGCAGAGCACGCACAGGGAGGAACACTGAAGCTTTCTTT
TRBV11-2	NA	NA	TRBJ1-4	CASSLALGLSEKLFF	TGTGCCAGCAGCTTAGCTCTGGGTTTATCGGAAAAACTGTTTTTT
TRBV18	few	NA	TRBJ1-2	CASSPPGLRGGDGYTF	TGTGCCAGCTCACCACCGGGGCTAAGGGGAGGTGATGGCTACACCTTC
TRBV19	NA	NA	TRBJ2-5	CASSISGLETQYF	TGTGCCAGTAGTATCAGTGGACTAGAGACCCAGTACTTC
TRBV7-6	NA	NA	TRBJ1-1	CASSLSSLGEAFF	TGTGCCAGCAGCTTAAGCAGCCTGGGTGAAGCTTTCTTT
TRBV28	NA	NA	TRBJ2-5	CASSPGSFQETQYF	TGTGCCAGCAGCCCGGGTTCATTTCAAGAGACCCAGTACTTC
TRBV27	NA	TRBD2	TRBJ2-1	CASSPGRTSEKWGYNEQFF	TGTGCCAGCAGCCCCGGCCGGACTAGCGAGAAGTGGGGTTACAATGAGCAGTTCTTC
TRBV7-9	NA	NA	TRBJ1-3	CASSLDATRNTIYF	TGTGCCAGCAGCTTAGATGCTACCAGAAACACCATATATTTT
TRBV25-1	NA	NA	TRBJ2-7	CASSEFTGKGYEQYF	TGTGCCAGCAGTGAATTTACAGGGAAAGGCTACGAGCAGTACTTC
TRBV29-1	NA	NA	TRBJ2-1	CSVGRLPGNNEQFF	TGCAGCGTGGGACGGCTACCGGGGAACAATGAGCAGTTCTTC
TRBV4-1	NA	NA	TRBJ2-1	CASSLFSGVSYNEQFF	TGCGCCAGCAGCCTTTTTTCTGGAGTCTCCTACAATGAGCAGTTCTTC
TRBV4-1	NA	TRBD2	TRBJ2-2	CASSQKAGGIRGTGELFF	TGCGCCAGCAGCCAAAAAGCGGGAGGGATTCGGGGCACCGGGGAGCTGTTTTTT
TRBV7-9	NA	NA	TRBJ1-5	CASSLASAVGQPQHF	TGTGCCAGCAGCTTAGCGTCGGCAGTTGGTCAGCCCCAGCATTTT
TRBV4-1	NA	NA	TRBJ2-2	CASSFSQGAAGVGTGELFF	TGCGCCAGCAGCTTCAGCCAGGGGGCGGCGGGAGTAGGGACCGGGGAGCTGTTTTTT
TRBV19	NA	NA	TRBJ2-2	CASSTMTGWGTGELFF	TGTGCCAGTAGTACGATGACAGGTTGGGGGACCGGGGAGCTGTTTTTT
TRBV9	NA	NA	TRBJ2-7	CASSVSGSYEQYF	TGTGCCAGCAGCGTAAGTGGCTCCTACGAGCAGTACTTC
TRBV6-1	once	NA	TRBJ1-5	CATQNPGLVQPQHF	TGTGCCACCCAAAACCCAGGGTTGGTTCAGCCCCAGCATTTT
TRBV28	NA	NA	TRBJ1-5	CASSPLTRKNQPQHF	TGTGCCAGCAGTCCCCTGACGAGGAAGAATCAGCCCCAGCATTTT
TRBV15	NA	TRBD1	TRBJ2-1	CATSRGTGNNEQFF	TGTGCCACCAGCAGGGGGACAGGGAACAATGAGCAGTTCTTC
TRBV5-4	NA	TRBD1	TRBJ1-1	CASSHNRGHSVTEAFF	TGTGCCAGCAGCCATAACAGGGGGCATTCGGTCACTGAAGCTTTCTTT
TRBV10-3	NA	NA	TRBJ2-7	CAISAFGTHGGYEQYF	TGTGCCATCAGTGCATTCGGGACACATGGGGGCTACGAGCAGTACTTC
TRBV27	NA	NA	TRBJ1-5	CASSSSGNANQPQHF	TGTGCCAGCAGTTCCTCAGGGAACGCTAATCAGCCCCAGCATTTT
TRBV2	few	TRBD1	TRBJ1-5	CASRDRSAQPQHF	TGTGCCAGCAGGGACAGGTCAGCTCAGCCCCAGCATTTT
TRBV7-9	NA	TRBD2	TRBJ2-5	CASSSSLGSGRRRETQYF	TGTGCCAGCAGCTCCTCCTTGGGTAGCGGGAGGAGACGAGAGACCCAGTACTTC
TRBV19	NA	TRBD1	TRBJ1-3	CASTTGQGFGNTIYF	TGTGCCAGTACTACGGGACAGGGATTTGGAAACACCATATATTTT
TRBV19	NA	TRBD2	TRBJ2-5	CASSIRASGRLWETQYF	TGTGCCAGTAGTATAAGGGCTAGCGGGAGACTATGGGAGACCCAGTACTTC
TRBV18	NA	NA	TRBJ2-1	CASSPPNLAVNEQFF	TGTGCCAGCTCACCCCCTAATCTGGCCGTTAATGAGCAGTTCTTC
TRBV4-1	NA	NA	TRBJ2-1	CASSQDLGILINEQFF	TGCGCCAGCAGCCAAGACCTGGGGATTCTTATCAATGAGCAGTTCTTC
TRBV4-2	once	TRBD2	TRBJ2-1	CASSQDLGEGQNEQFF	TGTGCCAGCAGCCAAGATTTGGGGGAGGGCCAGAATGAGCAGTTCTTC
TRBV7-8	NA	NA	TRBJ2-7	CASSLIAGYEQYF	TGTGCCAGCAGCTTAATTGCTGGGTACGAGCAGTACTTC
TRBV11-2	once	NA	TRBJ2-7	CASSFSKFEQYF	TGTGCCAGCAGCTTTAGTAAATTCGAGCAGTACTTC
TRBV2	NA	NA	TRBJ1-5	CASSEAGSRNNQPQHF	TGTGCCAGCAGTGAAGCTGGAAGTAGGAACAATCAGCCCCAGCATTTT
TRBV6-5	NA	NA	TRBJ1-1	CASTSGFSEAFF	TGTGCCAGCACGTCCGGATTTTCTGAAGCTTTCTTT
TRBV27	NA	NA	TRBJ1-6	CASSRQNSPLHF	TGTGCCAGCAGTCGGCAGAATTCACCCCTCCACTTT
TRBV6-1	NA	NA	TRBJ1-1	CATDGPPGNTEAFF	TGTGCCACCGATGGACCACCAGGGAACACTGAAGCTTTCTTT
TRBV5-1	NA	NA	TRBJ2-1	CASSSQGPNEQFF	TGCGCCAGCAGCTCACAGGGTCCCAATGAGCAGTTCTTC
TRBV7-9	once	TRBD2	TRBJ2-5	CASSPSRTSGKETQYF	TGTGCCAGCAGCCCTTCCCGGACTAGCGGAAAAGAGACCCAGTACTTC
TRBV5-1	NA	TRBD2	TRBJ2-1	CASSLGAGATWEQFF	TGCGCCAGCAGCTTGGGAGCGGGAGCAACATGGGAGCAGTTCTTC
TRBV5-3	NA	NA	TRBJ1-3	CARSIYRAANLF	TGTGCCAGAAGCATTTACAGAGCCGCAAACCTTTTT
TRBV28	NA	TRBD2	TRBJ2-5	CASSFLLAGGETQYF	TGTGCCAGCAGTTTCCTCCTAGCGGGAGGGGAGACCCAGTACTTC
TRBV5-1	NA	NA	TRBJ2-2	CASSGTVNTGELFF	TGCGCCAGCAGCGGGACGGTGAACACCGGGGAGCTGTTTTTT
TRBV27	once	NA	TRBJ2-5	CASSSYAPSQETQYF	TGTGCCAGCAGTTCTTACGCCCCGTCCCAAGAGACCCAGTACTTC
TRBV5-1	once	TRBD2	TRBJ2-7	CASSLVGRGAYEQYF	TGCGCCAGCAGCTTGGTAGGGCGGGGGGCCTACGAGCAGTACTTC
TRBV27	NA	TRBD1	TRBJ2-7	CASSLFDRVLSLYF	TGTGCCAGCAGTCTATTCGACAGGGTGTTATCTCTGTACTTC